Sequencing of this T cell receptor beta chain was carried out in a study of blood T cell repertoires in COVID-19. Background on the study: The United States, Italy and Spain supplied acute and convalescent COVID-19 samples. PBMCs, B-cell-depleted T cells, or T cells were the source of the cDNA or gDNA that made up the material.

V dropped 1 base and J dropped 0; count of bases not matched to a gene: 2. The CDR3 runs 15 residues. Per germline, CDR1 LGHNA and CDR2 YSLEER. Original processing methods: Amplification with reference gene primers provided the estimates of nucleated cell counts. Profiling relied on immunoSEQ multiplex PCR, and the TCRdb table lists in-frame clones only, not all of them. That table gives V, J and clone size, and the DNA gave D and trimming. The sample lists over 130,000 clones, about 90% occurring once. This clone turned up a few times. Other nucleotide sequences from this sample produce the same CDR3.

Sequencing was carried out using peripheral blood. The TCR was taken from a woman aged 60-70 years with active or convalescent COVID-19. The chain recombines TRBV4-3 with TRBJ1-1; 7 bases are shared with TRBD1. The CDR3 DNA reads TGCGCCAGCAGCCAAGGCAGGGGGGTGAACACTGAAGCTTTCTTT. Its translation: CASSQGRGVNTEAFF.